Each of the 31 T cell receptor beta chains below was sequenced from the same sample in a study of shared clonotypes between healthy human individuals. Data came from immunoSEQ multiplex PCR; TCRdb stores just in-frame clones and leaves some out. The table shows over a million clones, with around 97% occurring only once. The sequencing input was naive CD4+ T cells sorted from blood. Subset in this sample: CD45RA+ positively selected. These receptors all stem from a man aged 25-45 years in good health.

The J gene is TRBJ1-5, the V gene TRBV21-1. TRBV21-1 is tagged as a pseudogene. The CDR3 covers 12 residues. The CDR3: CASSKGRQPQHF. CDR3 coding DNA: TGTGCCAGCAGCAAAGGTCGACAGCCCCAGCATTTT.

The chain carries TRBV19 and TRBJ1-5; D uncertain. The germline V gene has CDR1 LNHDA and CDR2 SQIVND (reference sequence). The CDR3 loop spans 13 amino acids. V was trimmed by 9 bases and J by 8 bases, leaving 17 bases between them. DNA of the CDR3: TGTGCCAGAGCCCAAGTCCACGGGAAGCCCCAGCATTTT. Protein: CARAQVHGKPQHF.

The chain joins TRBV29-1 to TRBJ2-7, with D maybe TRBD2 (6 bases). CDR1 is SQVTM, CDR2 ANQGSEA, per germline. Trimming stripped 7 bases from V and 4 bases from J, with 17 bases between. CDR3 length: 13 residues. The CDR3, as DNA: TGCAGCGCCGGGGGAGTCGCCGGGTACGAGCAGTACTTC. It yields the protein CSAGGVAGYEQYF.

The V and J genes are TRBV18 and TRBJ2-7; either TRBD1 or TRBD2 may fit D (5 bases each). V lost 2 bases to trimming and J lost 1 base, with 15 bases between them. Per germline, CDR1 KGHSH and CDR2 LQKENI. There are 16 residues in the CDR3. The CDR3 is CASSPNWDGSSYEQYF. The CDR3 nucleotides read TGTGCCAGCTCACCAAACTGGGACGGAAGTTCCTACGAGCAGTACTTC. Full variable domain (rest looked up from reference TRBV18 and TRBJ2-7): NAGVMQNPRHLVRRRGQEARLRCSPMKGHSHVYWYRQLPEEGLKFMVYLQKENIIDESGMPKERFSAEFPKEGPSILRIQQVVRGDSAAYFCASSPNWDGSSYEQYFGPGTRLTVT.

The chain combines TRBV2 with TRBJ2-2, with D tentatively TRBD2 (6 bases). V was cut by 10 bases and J by 4 bases, with 10 bases left in between. CDR3 length: 12 amino acids. CDR1 and CDR2 (germline): SNHLY, FYNNEI. The CDR3 region has the DNA TGTGCCAAGGGACTGCCCACCGGGGAGCTGTTTTTT. Amino acids: CAKGLPTGELFF.

As for this clone: Distinct nucleotide sequences in the sample also encode this CDR3. The gene calls are TRBV2 and TRBJ2-7; no clear D gene. V was shortened by 4 bases and J by 2 bases, with 9 bases between the two germline ends. The germline gives CDR1 SNHLY, CDR2 FYNNEI. This CDR3 comprises 13 residues. The CDR3 region is CASSVRQTYEQYF. The CDR3 DNA sequence: TGTGCCAGCAGTGTTAGGCAGACCTACGAGCAGTACTTC.

As regards this clone: The same CDR3 arises from other DNA sequences in this sample as well. The chain recombines TRBV6-1 with TRBJ2-6, with no clear D. The CDR3 sequence is 13 residues long. From germline, CDR1 is MNHNS and CDR2 SASEGT. Trimming shortened V by 4 bases and J by 2 bases, and 3 bases separated the two germline ends. For the CDR3, the DNA is TGTGCCAGCAGTGGAACTGGGGCCAACGTCCTGACTTTC. As protein: CASSGTGANVLTF.

In its sample, this clone was seen once. The chain employs TRBV18 and TRBJ2-1; 12 nucleotides line up with TRBD2. The junction had 8 bases not matched to a gene; V was cut back by 4 bases and J by 4 bases. The CDR3 is 17 amino acids. Germline V lookup: CDR1 KGHSH, CDR2 LQKENI. CDR3 sequence: CASSLTSGSYKYNEQFF. DNA of the CDR3: TGTGCCAGCTCACTGACTAGCGGGAGTTATAAGTACAATGAGCAGTTCTTC.

As to this clone: In the same sample, other DNA sequences code for this CDR3. This chain links TRBV6-1 with TRBJ2-3, with unresolved D. V was pared by 6 bases and J by 2 bases, with 3 bases between. Germline V CDR1 and CDR2: MNHNS, SASEGT. The CDR3 is 11 residues long. CDR3 loop: CASRNTDTQYF. The CDR3 bases are TGTGCCAGCAGAAACACAGATACGCAGTATTTT.

The chain employs TRBV11-2 and TRBJ2-7, with 7 nucleotides matching TRBD1. In germline, CDR1 is SGHAT, CDR2 FQNNGV. This CDR3 region has 15 residues. The V gene end was trimmed by 5 bases and the J gene end by 3 bases; junction bases not matched to a gene: 10. CDR3 in DNA: TGTGCCAGCAGCATCCGGGACAGCCTTTTCTACGAGCAGTACTTC. Translated, it gives CASSIRDSLFYEQYF. The entire variable domain, with the rest obtained from reference TRBV11-2 and TRBJ2-7, is as follows: EAGVAQSPRYKIIEKRQSVAFWCNPISGHATLYWYQQILGQGPKLLIQFQNNGVVDDSQLPKDRFSAERLKGVDSTLKIQPAKLEDSAVYLCASSIRDSLFYEQYFGPGTRLTVT.

In nucleotides, the CDR3 is TGTGCCAGCAGCTCTCGGACAGGTGAAGCTTTCTTT. This codes for CASSSRTGEAFF. The chain links TRBV7-2 to TRBJ1-1, with 7 bases that match TRBD1. In germline, CDR1 is SGHTA, CDR2 FQGNSA. V gave up 4 bases and J gave up 7 bases; unmatched junction bases: 3. The CDR3 totals 12 residues.

The chain couples TRBV6-1 to TRBJ2-1; D gene unclear. In germline, CDR1 is MNHNS, CDR2 SASEGT. Trimming shortened V by 1 base and J by 2 bases, and 12 bases separated the two germline ends. This CDR3 has 16 amino acids. Here the CDR3 reads CASSEGLWATYNEQFF. The CDR3 nucleotides are TGTGCCAGCAGTGAAGGCCTATGGGCTACCTACAATGAGCAGTTCTTC.

The chain uses TRBV2 and TRBJ2-7, with D possibly matching TRBD2 (5 bases). Trimming stripped 7 bases from V and 2 bases from J, with 15 bases between. The CDR3 runs 14 residues. From germline, CDR1 is SNHLY and CDR2 FYNNEI. The CDR3 protein is CASTSEFSAYEQYF. In nucleotides, the CDR3 is TGTGCCAGCACCTCTGAATTTAGCGCCTACGAGCAGTACTTC.

The genes are TRBV2 and TRBJ2-1; D not certain. Germline values: CDR1 SNHLY, CDR2 FYNNEI. This CDR3 is built from 15 residues. V gave up 0 bases and J gave up 7 bases, with 13 bases separating them. The CDR3 DNA sequence: TGTGCCAGCAGTGAAGCCCTCTGGGGAAGAAATGAGCAGTTCTTC. It is translated as CASSEALWGRNEQFF.

The chain links TRBV20-1 to TRBJ1-5, with D perhaps TRBD1 (5 bases). The germline V gene has CDR1 DFQATT and CDR2 SNEGSKA (reference sequence). The germline V and J ends were trimmed by 5 bases and 7 bases, with 9 bases remaining between them. The CDR3 spans 11 residues. The CDR3 sequence is CSAGGEQPQHF. CDR3 nucleotide sequence: TGCAGTGCTGGGGGGGAGCAGCCCCAGCATTTT.

The gene calls are TRBV10-2 and TRBJ2-1, with 8 bases identical to TRBD1. With 4 bases clipped from V and 2 bases from J, the junction kept 10 bases outside the gene matches. The germline V gene encodes CDR1 WSHSY and CDR2 SAAADI. The CDR3 is made up of 17 amino acids. CDR3: CASSALIRDRPYNEQFF. The CDR3 bases are TGCGCCAGCAGTGCCTTGATCCGGGACAGGCCCTACAATGAGCAGTTCTTC.

The rearrangement links TRBV7-2 to TRBJ2-6; D possibly matches TRBD1 or TRBD2 (5 bases each). V dropped 1 base and J dropped 0 bases, with 7 bases sitting between them. This CDR3 comprises 16 residues. Germline V gene lookup returns CDR1 SGHTA and CDR2 FQGNSA. The CDR3 DNA reads TGTGCCAGCAGCTTAGGAGGGGTCTCTGGGGCCAACGTCCTGACTTTC. Protein product: CASSLGGVSGANVLTF.

The chain couples TRBV19 to TRBJ2-5; no reliable D call. In germline, CDR1 is LNHDA, CDR2 SQIVND (reference sequence). The CDR3 runs to 14 residues. Trimming took off 7 bases at V and 4 bases at J, with 16 bases between the two ends. CDR3 residues: CASTPSGFPETQYF. For the CDR3, the DNA is TGTGCCAGTACCCCTAGTGGGTTCCCAGAGACCCAGTACTTC.

The chain employs TRBV7-2 and TRBJ2-7, with a weak D call TRBD1 (6 bases). The germline V gene has CDR1 SGHTA and CDR2 FQGNSA. The length of the CDR3 is 17 residues. The V gene lost 5 bases and the J gene lost 5 bases, with 25 bases spanning the gap. DNA for the CDR3: TGTGCCAGCAGCGCGCCCCGGGACAAACTACCCCAACACGAGCAGTACTTC. It encodes CASSAPRDKLPQHEQYF.

The J gene is TRBJ1-3, the V gene TRBV4-3; TRBD1 is a possible D gene (6 bases). Trimming cost V 1 base and J 0 bases, with 13 bases left between them. CDR1 LGHNA and CDR2 YSLEER come from the germline V gene. This CDR3 contains 17 residues. The CDR3 loop reads CASSQGGGPSSGNTIYF. The CDR3 coding sequence is TGCGCCAGCAGCCAAGGGGGGGGGCCGAGCTCTGGAAACACCATATATTTT.

The chain recombines TRBV6-5 with TRBJ2-7, with D hard to call. CDR1 MNHEY and CDR2 SVGAGI come from the germline V gene. CDR3 length: 15 amino acids. Trimming left V 6 bases short and J 2 bases short, with 17 bases between. CDR3 in amino acids: CASRPESSRAYEQYF. For the CDR3, the DNA is TGTGCCAGCAGACCCGAGAGTTCCCGAGCCTACGAGCAGTACTTC.

The CDR3 nucleotides read TGCGCCAGCAGCCAAGAAAAGACAGGGTTCGACGAGCAGTACTTC. Protein sequence: CASSQEKTGFDEQYF. The chain has TRBV4-1 and TRBJ2-7, with 7 bases that match TRBD1. Germline CDR1 is MGHRA and CDR2 is YSYEKL. The J segment lost 5 bases and the V segment lost 0 bases, leaving 7 bases of the junction unmatched. The CDR3 sequence is 15 residues long.

V gene TRBV9 combines with J gene TRBJ2-4, with TRBD2 matching 10 bases. Germline lookup yields CDR1 SGDLS and CDR2 YYNGEE. The V and J ends lost 1 base and 8 bases, in that order; junction bases with no gene match: 12. The CDR3 consists of 17 residues. The CDR3 region has the DNA TGTGCCAGCAGCGTACGAGATGTTCTAGCGGGAGTTGACATTCAGTACTTC. Translation gives CASSVRDVLAGVDIQYF.

The rearrangement uses TRBV11-3 and TRBJ2-1, with 8 positions matching TRBD1. This CDR3 has 15 residues. CDR1 and CDR2 from the germline V gene are SGHNT and YENEEA. Trimming removed 1 base from V and 5 bases from J; junction bases left unmatched: 4. The CDR3 DNA is TGTGCCAGCAGCTTAGGGCAGGGGGCAGACAATGAGCAGTTCTTC. It specifies CASSLGQGADNEQFF.

The gene calls are TRBV5-6 and TRBJ2-1, with D perhaps TRBD1 (5 bases). The V end was cut by 4 bases, the J end by 1 base, with 15 bases between. This CDR3 is built from 16 residues. CDR1 is SGHDT, CDR2 YYEEEE, per germline. The CDR3 loop reads CASSRIKTDSYNEQFF. In DNA form, the CDR3 reads TGTGCCAGCAGCCGAATAAAGACAGATTCCTACAATGAGCAGTTCTTC.

V gene TRBV10-3 combines with J gene TRBJ1-1; TRBD1 matches at 8 bases. The CDR3 spans 13 residues. The germline V gene encodes CDR1 ENHRY and CDR2 SYGVKD. Germline trimming cut 10 bases from V and 1 base from J; bases unmatched to any gene: 5. CDR3 sequence (DNA): TGTGCCACCCGGACAGGGACGAACACTGAAGCTTTCTTT. It specifies CATRTGTNTEAFF.

The chain carries TRBV5-5 and TRBJ2-7; possibly TRBD2 for D (5 bases). V was shortened by 5 bases and J by 3 bases, with 15 bases between the two germline ends. Germline V lookup: CDR1 SGHKS, CDR2 YYEKEE (reference sequence). The CDR3 has 14 amino acids. CDR3 in DNA: TGTGCCAGCAGGCCGGAGGCCCGAATCTACGAGCAGTACTTC. This codes for CASRPEARIYEQYF.

The CDR3: CASRKRSNRDHEQFF. CDR3 coding DNA: TGTGCCAGCAGGAAACGATCAAACAGGGATCATGAGCAGTTCTTC. V is TRBV27 and J is TRBJ2-1, with D possibly being TRBD1 (6 bases). CDR1 is MNHEY, CDR2 SMNVEV, per germline (reference sequence). The V end lost 6 bases, the J end lost 8 bases, and 20 bases lay between the germline ends. This CDR3 contains 15 residues.

V is TRBV7-9 and J is TRBJ1-2; D unresolved. Germline V gene data show CDR1 as SEHNR and CDR2 as FQNEAQ (reference sequence). The CDR3 extends over 15 amino acids. V was shortened by 3 bases and J by 7 bases, with 18 bases between the two germline ends. DNA of the CDR3: TGTGCCAGCAGCTTCTTTCCCAATGTGTTGCGTGGCTACACCTTC. Translation gives CASSFFPNVLRGYTF.

Note on this clone: The sample has other DNA sequences that encode this CDR3 too. The CDR3 DNA reads TGTGCCAGCAGCTTGGTGGGTGAGCAGTTCTTC. It codes for CASSLVGEQFF. The rearrangement joins TRBV7-9 to TRBJ2-1; D is undetermined. The CDR3 spans 11 residues. Germline V gene lookup returns CDR1 SEHNR and CDR2 FQNEAQ (reference sequence). V shed 3 bases and J shed 9 bases, with 6 bases lying between them.

The chain combines TRBV11-2 with TRBJ2-3; D unclear. The V gene lost 2 bases and the J gene lost 2 bases, with 11 bases spanning the gap. The CDR3 totals 15 residues. Germline values: CDR1 SGHAT, CDR2 FQNNGV. The CDR3 DNA reads as TGTGCCAGCAGCTTAAAGAGGCGAAACACAGATACGCAGTATTTT. This gives the protein CASSLKRRNTDTQYF.